These T cell receptor beta chains were read from a single sample in a study of blood T cells in healthy people across ages. TCRdb re-called the 5' RACE reads through MiXCR, storing one row per CDR3 protein. The sample comprises some 780,000 distinct CDR3 sequences, 56% of which are singletons, and around 25% rests with the top ten. Sequenced input: blood. Receptor source: a man aged 40-55 years in good health. Each CDR3 is given with its conserved first and last residue. D genes are given only for firm matches. The size field is filled for only some rows; it gives once, few, many or a size class.

j_call | clone_size | v_call | d_call | cdr3_aa | cdr3_nt
TRBJ1-5 | . | TRBV7-9 | TRBD1 | CASSSGTGDNQPQHF | TGTGCCAGCAGCTCTGGGACAGGGGACAATCAGCCCCAGCATTTT
TRBJ2-3 | once | TRBV6-1 | . | CASSERGHTDTQYF | TGTGCCAGCAGTGAAAGAGGACACACAGATACGCAGTATTTT
TRBJ2-3 | once | TRBV20-1 | TRBD2 | CSAIQRETLPYTQYF | TGCAGTGCCATCCAGCGGGAGACTCTCCCCTATACGCAGTATTTT
TRBJ1-2 | . | TRBV6-5 | TRBD1 | CASTKDRAGGYTF | TGTGCCAGCACCAAGGACAGGGCAGGAGGCTACACCTTC
TRBJ2-1 | . | TRBV20-1 | TRBD2 | CSATRSGINNEQFF | TGCAGTGCTACGCGTAGCGGGATAAACAATGAGCAGTTCTTC
TRBJ1-2 | . | TRBV5-1 | . | CASSLGGTTYGYTF | TGCGCCAGCAGCTTGGGAGGGACAACCTATGGCTACACCTTC
TRBJ2-1 | . | TRBV20-1 | . | CSASRQTGNEQFF | TGCAGTGCTAGTAGACAGACAGGCAATGAGCAGTTCTTC
TRBJ2-3 | once | TRBV27 | . | CASSQPRAGFNTDTQYF | TGTGCCAGCAGTCAACCCCGGGCGGGGTTCAACACAGATACGCAGTATTTT
TRBJ2-5 | . | TRBV7-9 | . | CASSASRGLETQYF | TGTGCCAGCAGCGCTTCAAGGGGCCTGGAGACCCAGTACTTC
TRBJ2-7 | few | TRBV18 | TRBD2 | CASSPLGGSWDEQYF | TGTGCCAGCTCACCTCTCGGGGGGTCATGGGACGAGCAGTACTTC
TRBJ2-1 | once | TRBV29-1 | . | CSVVISRHEQFF | TGCAGCGTTGTAATAAGCCGGCATGAGCAGTTCTTC
TRBJ1-1 | . | TRBV27 | TRBD1 | CATRTGPAEAFF | TGTGCCACCAGGACAGGGCCGGCTGAAGCTTTCTTT